The T cell receptor beta chain under discussion was sequenced for a study of technical replicates of blood from a few donors. The table came from immunoSEQ multiplex PCR; TCRdb's copy has only in-frame clones and leaves some out. Among roughly 100,000 clones listed, roughly 95% were seen once. CDR3 length: 15 residues. Germline loops: CDR1 SGDLS, CDR2 YYNGEE. V lost 3 bases to trimming and J lost 2 bases, with 14 bases between them. The chain joins TRBV9 to TRBJ1-2; D might be TRBD1 (6 bases). Sequenced input: T cells isolated from PBMCs. This TCR derives from a human donor in good health. The CDR3 sequence: CASSAEDRPNYGYTF. In DNA form, the CDR3 reads TGTGCCAGCAGCGCGGAGGACAGACCAAACTATGGCTACACCTTC.